The source of this TCR beta chain is a study of human T cells and chemical hapten exposure. MiXCR, run by TCRdb on the RACE reads, gives a single entry per CDR3 protein. Of 30,000 to 40,000 distinct CDR3 sequences in the sample, 5.5% to 7.5% are singletons; the top ten hold more than 7%. As to time point: patch test 1, 2 weeks after DPC sensitization. Treatment specified: therapeutic diphenylcyclopropenone sensitization with weekly scalp DPC. Unfractionated whole blood was the source from which total RNA was extracted. This clonotype was found many times. The CDR3 length is 14 residues. The germline V gene encodes CDR1 MNHEY and CDR2 SVGAGI. V was cut by 0 bases and J by 6 bases, with 11 bases left in between.

The TCR originated in a woman aged 30 to 39 with alopecia areata. Some clones in this sample may be carry-over from other donors' samples. The chain recombines TRBV6-5 with TRBJ1-1, with a weak D call TRBD1 (6 bases). This sample comprised whole blood, obtained in connection with sensitization to the hapten diphenylcyclopropenone (DPC). The CDR3 DNA follows: TGTGCCAGCAGTTACTCGATACGGGGGCCTGAAGCTTTCTTT. Encoded protein: CASSYSIRGPEAFF.